The entry below describes one T cell receptor beta chain. The data stem from a study of blood T cell repertoires in COVID-19. Study-wide context: Collection of acute and convalescent COVID-19 samples took place in the United States, Italy and Spain. PBMCs, B-cell-depleted T cells, or T cells were the source of the cDNA or gDNA that made up the material.

CDR1 and CDR2 from the germline V gene are LGHDT and YNNKEL (reference sequence). CDR3 length: 13 residues. Trimming took 11 bases from V and 1 from J, leaving 13 bases between them. As handled by the study authors: Reference gene primers were amplified, and this amplification served to estimate nucleated cell counts. Clones were sequenced by immunoSEQ multiplex PCR, and TCRdb holds only the in-frame ones, with some missing. Clone size and V and J calls were adopted from that table, with D and trimming inferred from the DNA. Of about 59,000 clones listed, roughly 80% are singletons. The chain joins TRBV3-1 (or the pseudogene TRBV3-2) to TRBJ2-3, with D possibly matching TRBD1 (6 bases). The clonotype comes from a human donor in a cohort sampled during active COVID-19. Specimen: peripheral blood. The CDR3 region is CASKDRGTDTQYF. In DNA form, the CDR3 reads TGTGCCTCCAAGGACAGAGGCACAGATACGCAGTATTTT.